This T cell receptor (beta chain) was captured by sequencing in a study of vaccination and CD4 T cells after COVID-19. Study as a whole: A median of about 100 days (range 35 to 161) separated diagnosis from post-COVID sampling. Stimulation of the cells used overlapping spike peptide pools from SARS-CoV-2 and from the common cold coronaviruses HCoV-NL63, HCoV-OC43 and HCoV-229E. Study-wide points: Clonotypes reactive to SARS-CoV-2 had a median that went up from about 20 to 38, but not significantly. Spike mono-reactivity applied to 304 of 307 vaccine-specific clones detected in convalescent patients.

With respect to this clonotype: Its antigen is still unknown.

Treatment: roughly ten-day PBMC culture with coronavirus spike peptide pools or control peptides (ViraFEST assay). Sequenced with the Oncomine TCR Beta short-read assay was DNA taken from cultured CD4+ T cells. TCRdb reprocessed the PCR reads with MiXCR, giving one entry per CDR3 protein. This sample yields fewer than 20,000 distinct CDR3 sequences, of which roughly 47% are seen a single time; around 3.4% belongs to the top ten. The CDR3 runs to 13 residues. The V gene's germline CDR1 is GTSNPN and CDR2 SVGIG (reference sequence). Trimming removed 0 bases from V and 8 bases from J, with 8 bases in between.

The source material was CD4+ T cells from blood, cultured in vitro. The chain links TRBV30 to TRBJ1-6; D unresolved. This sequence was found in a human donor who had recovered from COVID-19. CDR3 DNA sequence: TGTGCCTGGAGTGTTTCTAGGGATTCACCCCTCCACTTT. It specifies CAWSVSRDSPLHF. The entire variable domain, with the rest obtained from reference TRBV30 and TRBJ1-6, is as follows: SQTIHQWPATLVQPVGSPLSLECTVEGTSNPNLYWYRQAAGRGLQLLFYSVGIGQISSEVPQNLSASRPQDRQFILSSKKLLLSDSGFYLCAWSVSRDSPLHFGNGTRLTVT.